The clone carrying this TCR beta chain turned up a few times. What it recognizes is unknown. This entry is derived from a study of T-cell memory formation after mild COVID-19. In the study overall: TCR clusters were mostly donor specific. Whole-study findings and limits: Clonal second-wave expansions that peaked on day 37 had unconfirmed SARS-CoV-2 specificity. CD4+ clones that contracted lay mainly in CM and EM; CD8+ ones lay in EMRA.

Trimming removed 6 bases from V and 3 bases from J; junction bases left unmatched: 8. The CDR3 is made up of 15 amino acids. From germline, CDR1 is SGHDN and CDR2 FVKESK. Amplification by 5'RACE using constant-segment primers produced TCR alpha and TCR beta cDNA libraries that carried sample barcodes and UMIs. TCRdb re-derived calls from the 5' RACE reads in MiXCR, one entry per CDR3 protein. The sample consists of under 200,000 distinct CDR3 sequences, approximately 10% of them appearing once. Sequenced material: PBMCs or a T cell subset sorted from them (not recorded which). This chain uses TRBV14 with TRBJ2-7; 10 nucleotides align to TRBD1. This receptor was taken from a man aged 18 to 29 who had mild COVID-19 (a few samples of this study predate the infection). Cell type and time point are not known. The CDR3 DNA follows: TGTGCCAGCAGACAAACCGGGACAGGGGTCTACGAGCAGTACTTC. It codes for CASRQTGTGVYEQYF.